This TCR beta chain was identified during a study of T cell repertoires in cytomegalovirus infection. Study-wide context: The public TCR beta signatures pointed to both CMV infection and matching HLA type.

CDR1 is DFQATT and CDR2 is SNEGSKA in the germline V gene (reference sequence). The ends were cut back, 3 bases at V and 4 bases at J, with 15 bases in the middle. CDR3 size: 14 residues. Broader study findings: Cumulated frequencies of public TCR beta families served to identify carriers of CMV plus the relevant HLA. HLA-C-restricted CMV clonotypes gave the most frequent clonotype in two of eight donors.

From the reads, TCRdb called clonotypes with MiXCR, one entry per CDR3 protein. The sample holds some 600,000 distinct CDR3 sequences, 24% seen once. Points on this clonotype: Its specificity is not known.

The chain carries TRBV20-1 and TRBJ1-2; D unclear. The clonotype originates from a human donor in good health (CMV status not recorded). Some clones in this sample may be carry-over from other donors' samples. What was sequenced was CD8+ T cells from PBMCs. CDR3 in amino acids: CSARISGGTYGYTF. The CDR3 DNA reads TGCAGTGCTAGGATTTCCGGCGGAACCTATGGCTACACCTTC.